The clone carrying this T cell receptor beta chain was counted ten times or more. What it binds is not known. Template-switch 5'RACE cDNA synthesis added a 10-nucleotide unique molecular identifier. Per sequencing run, 15-18 subjects together gave over 170 million TCR-beta sequences. TCRdb processed the 5' RACE reads anew with MiXCR; each CDR3 protein has one entry. The sample holds about 40,000 distinct CDR3 sequences, 13% to 15% seen once. The data derive from a study of neurological immune-mediated disorders. The V and J ends lost 4 bases and 0 bases respectively, with 14 bases between them. The length of the CDR3 is 15 residues. The V gene's germline CDR1 is SGHRS and CDR2 YFSETQ. Findings and caveats of the study: Whereas HTLV-1-associated myelopathy showed the most TCR clonal expansion, multiple sclerosis showed the least, with levels below those of healthy controls.

Libraries used 2 million unsorted PBMCs kept frozen in RNAlater. Sequencing input: PBMCs. This chain links TRBV5-1 with TRBJ2-7, with D possibly TRBD2 on 6 matching bases. This clonotype was sampled from a woman aged 50 to 65 with HTLV-1-associated myelopathy (HAM/TSP). The chain's CDR3 is CASSPTGLSSYEQYF. Written as DNA, the CDR3 is TGCGCCAGCAGCCCAACGGGACTTAGCTCCTACGAGCAGTACTTC.